This TCR beta chain was found in a study of cytomegalovirus exposure and HLA in healthy donors. While unrecorded immune exposures were likely, the donors were nominally healthy when sampled. PCR used 60 Vbeta primers and 13 Jbeta primers. The repertoire was sequenced with immunoSEQ multiplex PCR; TCRdb's copy has only in-frame clones and lacks some. The sample lists about 220,000 clones; about 80% were seen once. The sequencing sample was made of PBMCs. The receptor comes from a male donor in good health and CMV-seronegative.

The CDR3 nucleotides read TGTGCCAGCAGGATCAAAGCGAACACTGAAGCTTTCTTT. Amino acid sequence: CASRIKANTEAFF. The gene calls are TRBV6-6 and TRBJ1-1, with no clear D. Per germline, CDR1 MNHNY and CDR2 SVGAGI (reference sequence). The CDR3 has 13 residues. Trimming stripped 6 bases from V and 1 base from J, with 9 bases between.